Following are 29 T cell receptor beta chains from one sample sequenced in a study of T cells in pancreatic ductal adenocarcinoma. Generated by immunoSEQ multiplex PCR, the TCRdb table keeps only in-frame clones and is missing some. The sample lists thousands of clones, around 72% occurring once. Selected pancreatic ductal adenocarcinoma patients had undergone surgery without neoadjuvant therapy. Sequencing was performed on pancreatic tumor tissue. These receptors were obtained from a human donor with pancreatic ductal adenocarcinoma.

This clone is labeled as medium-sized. DNA for the CDR3: TGTGCCAGCAGCACCCAGACTAGCGGGAGTGACGAGCAGTACTTC. Translated, it gives CASSTQTSGSDEQYF. The chain joins TRBV7-9 to TRBJ2-7; 12 bases align to TRBD2. Germline V gene sequence: CDR1 SEHNR, CDR2 FQNEAQ (reference sequence). After removal of 5 bases from V and 5 bases from J, the junction contained 7 bases not matched to a gene. The CDR3 runs to 15 residues. Variable domain in full (rest from reference TRBV7-9 and TRBJ2-7): DTGVSQNPRHKITKRGQNVTFRCDPISEHNRLYWYRQTLGQGPEFLTYFQNEAQLEKSRLLSDRFSAERPKGSFSTLEIQRTEQGDSAMYLCASSTQTSGSDEQYFGPGTRLTVT.

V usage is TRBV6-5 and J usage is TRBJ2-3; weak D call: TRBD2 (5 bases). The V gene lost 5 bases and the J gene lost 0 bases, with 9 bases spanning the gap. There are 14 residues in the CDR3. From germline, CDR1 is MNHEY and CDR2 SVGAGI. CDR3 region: CASSLRESTDTQYF. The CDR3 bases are TGTGCCAGCAGTCTCCGGGAAAGCACAGATACGCAGTATTTT.

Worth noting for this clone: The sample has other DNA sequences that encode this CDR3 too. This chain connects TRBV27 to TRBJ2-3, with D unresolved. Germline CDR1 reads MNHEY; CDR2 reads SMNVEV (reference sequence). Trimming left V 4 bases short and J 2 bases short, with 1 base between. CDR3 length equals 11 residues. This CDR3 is CASSSTDTQYF. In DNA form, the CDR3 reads TGTGCCAGCAGTTCCACAGATACGCAGTATTTT.

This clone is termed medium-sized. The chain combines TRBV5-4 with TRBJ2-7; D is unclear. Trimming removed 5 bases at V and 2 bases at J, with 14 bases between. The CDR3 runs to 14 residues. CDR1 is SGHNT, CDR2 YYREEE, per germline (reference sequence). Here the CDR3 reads CASSLKDGTYEQYF. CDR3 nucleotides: TGTGCCAGCAGTTTAAAGGACGGTACCTACGAGCAGTACTTC.

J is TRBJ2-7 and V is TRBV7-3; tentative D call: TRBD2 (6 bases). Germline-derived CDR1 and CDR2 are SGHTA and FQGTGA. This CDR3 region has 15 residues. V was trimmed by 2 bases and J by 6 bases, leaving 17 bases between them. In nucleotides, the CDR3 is TGTGCCAGCAGCTTATTCGGGGGAGGCGTCGCCGAGCAGTACTTC. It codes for CASSLFGGGVAEQYF.

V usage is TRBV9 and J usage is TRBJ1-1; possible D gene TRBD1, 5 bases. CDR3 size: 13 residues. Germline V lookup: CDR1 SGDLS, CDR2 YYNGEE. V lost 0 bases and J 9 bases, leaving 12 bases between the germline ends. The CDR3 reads CASSVDPGLQAFF. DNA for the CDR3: TGTGCCAGCAGCGTAGATCCAGGGCTACAAGCTTTCTTT.

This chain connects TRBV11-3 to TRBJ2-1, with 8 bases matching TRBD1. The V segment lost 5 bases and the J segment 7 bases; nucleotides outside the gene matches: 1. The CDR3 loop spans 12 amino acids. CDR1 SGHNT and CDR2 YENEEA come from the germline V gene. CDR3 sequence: CASSRTGNEQFF. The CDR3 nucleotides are TGTGCCAGCAGCCGGACAGGGAATGAGCAGTTCTTC.

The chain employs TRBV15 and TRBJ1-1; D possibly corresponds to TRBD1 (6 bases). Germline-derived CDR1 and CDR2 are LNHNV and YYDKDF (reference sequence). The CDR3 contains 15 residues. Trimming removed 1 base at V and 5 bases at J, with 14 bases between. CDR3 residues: CATSRGWTVGTEAFF. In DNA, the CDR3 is TGTGCCACCAGCAGAGGTTGGACAGTCGGGACTGAAGCTTTCTTT.

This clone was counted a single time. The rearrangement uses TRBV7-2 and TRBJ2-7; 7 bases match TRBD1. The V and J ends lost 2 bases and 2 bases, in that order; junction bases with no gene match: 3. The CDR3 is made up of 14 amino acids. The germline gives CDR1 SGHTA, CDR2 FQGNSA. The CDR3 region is CASSLKQGAYEQYF. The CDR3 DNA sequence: TGTGCCAGCAGCTTAAAGCAGGGGGCCTACGAGCAGTACTTC. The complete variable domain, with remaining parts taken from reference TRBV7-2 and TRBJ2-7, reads GAGVSQSPSNKVTEKGKDVELRCDPISGHTALYWYRQSLGQGLEFLIYFQGNSAPDKSGLPSDRFSAERTGGSVSTLTIQRTQQEDSAVYLCASSLKQGAYEQYFGPGTRLTVT.

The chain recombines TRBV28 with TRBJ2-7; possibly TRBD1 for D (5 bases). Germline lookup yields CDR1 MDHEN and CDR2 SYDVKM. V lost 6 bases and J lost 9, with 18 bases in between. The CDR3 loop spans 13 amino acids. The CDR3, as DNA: TGTGCCAGCAGCTCACTTAGGGGCTATGCGCAGTACTTC. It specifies CASSSLRGYAQYF. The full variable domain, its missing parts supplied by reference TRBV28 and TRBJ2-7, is DVKVTQSSRYLVKRTGEKVFLECVQDMDHENMFWYRQDPGLGLRLIYFSYDVKMKEKGDIPEGYSVSREKKERFSLILESASTNQTSMYLCASSSLRGYAQYFGPGTRLTVT.

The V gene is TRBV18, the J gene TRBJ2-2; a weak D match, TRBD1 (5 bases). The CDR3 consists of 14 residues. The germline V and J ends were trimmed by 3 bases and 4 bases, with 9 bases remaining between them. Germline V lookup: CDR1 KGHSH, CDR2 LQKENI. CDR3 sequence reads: CASSPPRATGELFF. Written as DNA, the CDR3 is TGTGCCAGCTCACCTCCCAGGGCCACCGGGGAGCTGTTTTTT. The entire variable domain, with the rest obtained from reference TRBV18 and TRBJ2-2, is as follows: NAGVMQNPRHLVRRRGQEARLRCSPMKGHSHVYWYRQLPEEGLKFMVYLQKENIIDESGMPKERFSAEFPKEGPSILRIQQVVRGDSAAYFCASSPPRATGELFFGEGSRLTVL.

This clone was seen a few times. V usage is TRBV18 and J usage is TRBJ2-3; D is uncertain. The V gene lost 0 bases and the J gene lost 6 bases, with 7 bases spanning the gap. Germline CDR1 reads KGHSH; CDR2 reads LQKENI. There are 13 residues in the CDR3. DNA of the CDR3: TGTGCCAGCTCACCACCAAGGGTGGATACGCAGTATTTT. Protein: CASSPPRVDTQYF.

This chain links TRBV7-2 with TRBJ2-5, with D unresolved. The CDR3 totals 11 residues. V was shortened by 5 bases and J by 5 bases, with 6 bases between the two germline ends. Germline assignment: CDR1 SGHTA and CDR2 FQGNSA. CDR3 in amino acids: CASSLDETQYF. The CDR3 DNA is TGTGCCAGCAGCCTAGACGAGACCCAGTACTTC.

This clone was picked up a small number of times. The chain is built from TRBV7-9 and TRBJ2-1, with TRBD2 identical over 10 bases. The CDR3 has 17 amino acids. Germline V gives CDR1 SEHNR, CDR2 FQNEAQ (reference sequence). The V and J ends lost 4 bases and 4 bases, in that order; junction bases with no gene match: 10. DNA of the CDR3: TGTGCCAGCAGCTCCCTGATAGCGGGAGGCAAGTACAATGAGCAGTTCTTC. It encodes CASSSLIAGGKYNEQFF.

The CDR3 nucleotides are TGTGCCACCAGCAGAGATGGAATTAGCAATCAGCCCCAGCATTTT. Its protein is CATSRDGISNQPQHF. V usage is TRBV15 and J usage is TRBJ1-5, with D unresolved. Looked up from germline, CDR1 is LNHNV and CDR2 is YYDKDF (reference sequence). V lost 0 bases and J 0 bases, leaving 6 bases between the germline ends. The CDR3 is 15 residues long. Drawing the rest from reference TRBV15 and TRBJ1-5, the complete variable domain is DAMVIQNPRYQVTQFGKPVTLSCSQTLNHNVMYWYQQKSSQAPKLLFHYYDKDFNNEADTPDNFQSRRPNTSFCFLDIRSPGLGDTAMYLCATSRDGISNQPQHFGDGTRLSIL.

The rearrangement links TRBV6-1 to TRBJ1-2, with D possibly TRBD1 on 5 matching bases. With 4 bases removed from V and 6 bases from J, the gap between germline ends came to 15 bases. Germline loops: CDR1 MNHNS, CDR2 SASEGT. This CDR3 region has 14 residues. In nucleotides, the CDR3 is TGTGCCAGCAGTGGAGACTCAGGGCTCCATGGCTACACCTTC. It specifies CASSGDSGLHGYTF.

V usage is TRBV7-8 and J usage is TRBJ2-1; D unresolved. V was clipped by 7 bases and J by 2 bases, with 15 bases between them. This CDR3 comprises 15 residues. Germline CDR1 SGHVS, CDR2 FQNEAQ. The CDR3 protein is CASILGVGTYNEQFF. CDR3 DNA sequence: TGTGCCAGCATCCTAGGAGTGGGTACCTACAATGAGCAGTTCTTC.

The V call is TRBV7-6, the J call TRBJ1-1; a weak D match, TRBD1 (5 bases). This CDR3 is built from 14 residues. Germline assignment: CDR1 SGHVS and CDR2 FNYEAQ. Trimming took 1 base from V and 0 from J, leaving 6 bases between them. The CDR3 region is CASSLEGLNTEAFF. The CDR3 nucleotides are TGTGCCAGCAGCTTAGAGGGGTTGAACACTGAAGCTTTCTTT.

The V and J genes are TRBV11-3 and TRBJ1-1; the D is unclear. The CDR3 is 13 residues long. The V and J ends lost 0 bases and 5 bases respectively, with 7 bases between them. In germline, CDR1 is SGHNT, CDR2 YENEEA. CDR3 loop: CASSLDGKTEAFF. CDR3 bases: TGTGCCAGCAGCTTAGATGGTAAGACTGAAGCTTTCTTT.

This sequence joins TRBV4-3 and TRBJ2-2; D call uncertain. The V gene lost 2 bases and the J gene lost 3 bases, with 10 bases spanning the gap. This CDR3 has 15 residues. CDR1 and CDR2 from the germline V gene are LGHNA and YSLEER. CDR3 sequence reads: CASSQSISYTGELFF. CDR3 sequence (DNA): TGCGCCAGCAGCCAATCCATCTCCTACACCGGGGAGCTGTTTTTT.

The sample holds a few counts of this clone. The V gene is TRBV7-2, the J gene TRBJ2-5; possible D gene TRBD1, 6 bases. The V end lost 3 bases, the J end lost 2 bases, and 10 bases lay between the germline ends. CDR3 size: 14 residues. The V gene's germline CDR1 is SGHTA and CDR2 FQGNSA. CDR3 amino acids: CASSFGTLQETQYF. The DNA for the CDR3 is TGTGCCAGCAGCTTCGGGACACTTCAAGAGACCCAGTACTTC. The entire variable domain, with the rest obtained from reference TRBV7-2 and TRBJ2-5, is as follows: GAGVSQSPSNKVTEKGKDVELRCDPISGHTALYWYRQSLGQGLEFLIYFQGNSAPDKSGLPSDRFSAERTGGSVSTLTIQRTQQEDSAVYLCASSFGTLQETQYFGPGTRLLVL.

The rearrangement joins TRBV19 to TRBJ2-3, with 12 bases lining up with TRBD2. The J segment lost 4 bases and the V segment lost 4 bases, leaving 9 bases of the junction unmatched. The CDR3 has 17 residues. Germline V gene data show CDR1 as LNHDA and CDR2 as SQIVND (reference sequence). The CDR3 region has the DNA TGTGCCAGTAGTACTAGCGGGAGGGCCGGGGTAGCAGATACGCAGTATTTT. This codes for CASSTSGRAGVADTQYF.

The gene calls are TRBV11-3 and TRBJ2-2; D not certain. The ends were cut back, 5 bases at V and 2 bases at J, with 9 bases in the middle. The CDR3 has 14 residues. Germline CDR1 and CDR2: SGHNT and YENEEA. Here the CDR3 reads CASSPGPNTGELFF. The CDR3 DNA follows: TGTGCCAGCAGCCCCGGACCTAACACCGGGGAGCTGTTTTTT.

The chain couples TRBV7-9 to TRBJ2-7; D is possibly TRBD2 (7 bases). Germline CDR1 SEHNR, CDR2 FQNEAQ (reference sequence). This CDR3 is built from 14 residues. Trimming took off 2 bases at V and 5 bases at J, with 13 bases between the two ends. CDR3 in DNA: TGTGCCAGCAGCTTACTTGGAGGGGGGGACGAGCAGTACTTC. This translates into CASSLLGGGDEQYF.

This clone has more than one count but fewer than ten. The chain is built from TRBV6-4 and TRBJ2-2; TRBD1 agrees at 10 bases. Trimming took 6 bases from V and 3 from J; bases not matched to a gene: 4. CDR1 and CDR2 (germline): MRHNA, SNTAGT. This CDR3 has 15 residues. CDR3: CASRPDRGHTGELFF. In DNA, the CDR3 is TGTGCCAGCAGACCCGACAGGGGGCACACCGGGGAGCTGTTTTTT.

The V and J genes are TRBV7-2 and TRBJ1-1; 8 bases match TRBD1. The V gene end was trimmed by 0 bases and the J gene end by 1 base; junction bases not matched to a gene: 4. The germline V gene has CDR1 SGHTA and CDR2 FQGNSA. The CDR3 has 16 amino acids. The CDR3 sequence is CASSLAGQVQNTEAFF. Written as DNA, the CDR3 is TGTGCCAGCAGCTTAGCGGGACAGGTTCAGAACACTGAAGCTTTCTTT.

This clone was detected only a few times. CDR3 coding DNA: TGTGCCAGCAGTCCACTCAATCCTAGCGGGGGGACCTACGAGCAGTACTTC. Translation gives CASSPLNPSGGTYEQYF. The genes are TRBV27 and TRBJ2-7; the match to TRBD2 covers 11 bases. Germline V gene data show CDR1 as MNHEY and CDR2 as SMNVEV (reference sequence). After removal of 5 bases from V and 2 bases from J, the junction contained 11 bases not matched to a gene. The CDR3 runs to 17 residues.

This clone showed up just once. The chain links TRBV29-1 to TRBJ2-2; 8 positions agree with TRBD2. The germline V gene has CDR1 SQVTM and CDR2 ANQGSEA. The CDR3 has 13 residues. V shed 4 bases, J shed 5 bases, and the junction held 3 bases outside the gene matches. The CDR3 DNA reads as TGCAGCGTTGTATGCGGGGGGACCGGGGAGCTGTTTTTT. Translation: CSVVCGGTGELFF.

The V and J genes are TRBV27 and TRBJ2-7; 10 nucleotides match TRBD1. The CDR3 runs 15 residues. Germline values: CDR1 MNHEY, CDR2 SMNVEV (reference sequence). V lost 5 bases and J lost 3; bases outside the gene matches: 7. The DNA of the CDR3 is TGTGCCAGCAGTCCTCCTAGGGACAGGGGCTACGAGCAGTACTTC. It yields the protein CASSPPRDRGYEQYF.